This T cell receptor beta chain comes out of a study of vaccination and CD4 T cells after COVID-19 (dated by TCRdb to the early 2020s). Context from the whole study: Convalescent patients had a positive SARS-CoV-2 result on nasal swab PCR, and of these patients, about ten had mild disease and one had severe disease. For stimulating the cultures, overlapping spike peptide pools were used, derived from SARS-CoV-2 as well as from the common cold coronaviruses HCoV-NL63, HCoV-OC43 and HCoV-229E. Control cultures received a CEFX viral epitope pool as the positive control, an HIV-1 Nef peptide pool as the negative control, or no peptide. Post-vaccine blood samples were obtained a median of roughly 75 days after the second vaccine dose, with a range of 14 to 241 days. Each participant got two doses of either the Pfizer-BioNTech BNT162b2 vaccine (n=8) or the Moderna mRNA-1273 vaccine (n=2). In under 13 COVID-19 convalescent patients and a few infection-naive healthy vaccine recipients, researchers compared the spike-specific CD4+ TCR repertoire from before mRNA vaccination with the repertoire from after. Post-COVID blood samples were collected from convalescent patients a median of about 92 days after diagnosis, with a range of roughly 35 to 161 days. The convalescent cohort included six males and four females, with two Hispanic individuals, seven Caucasians, two Asians and one multiracial person.

The treatment or condition label here, explained by the study, means: approximately 9-day PBMC culture with coronavirus spike peptide pools or control peptides (ViraFEST assay). The study used the ViraFEST assay, which expanded antigen-specific T cells with peptide pools and then identified expanded clonotypes by TCR sequencing. The convalescent patients' positive SARS-CoV-2 PCR tests were from March to December 2020, which was before the Alpha, Beta and Delta variants emerged in the United States. Around 2 million PBMCs per well were cultured in IMDM with approximately 5% human AB serum and approximately 10 IU/ml IL-2, plus 10 ug/ml peptide pools. Half of the culture medium was replaced with fresh IL-2-containing medium on days 3 and 7. CD4+ T cells were isolated after roughly 9 days of culture through negative selection using the EasySep CD4+ T cell isolation kit. Ficoll-Paque Plus gradient centrifugation was used to isolate PBMCs from whole blood, and the isolated PBMCs were then either used fresh or cryopreserved at -140C. Triplicate wells were generally used for each culture condition.

The CDR3 runs 13 amino acids, cysteine and phenylalanine included. Here the CDR3 DNA is all that survives: 39 bases in frame from base 1. At the junction V is shortened by 7 bases and J by 0 bases, with 7 bases in between. Via the germline V gene, CDR1 is KGHDR and CDR2 SFDVKD. The protocol used for the library was PCR. TCR sequencing of DNA from cultured CD4+ T cells used the Oncomine TCR Beta short-read assay at the Johns Hopkins FTIC core. The QIAamp micro DNA kit was used to extract genomic DNA from the cultured CD4+ T cells. Oncomine TCR Beta libraries from cultured CD4+ T cells were pooled using unique dual indexes and sequenced on an Illumina iSeq 100. As for the original processing: Non-productive sequences were filtered out, and CDR3s that did not start with C, did not end with F or W, or were shorter than 7 amino acids were discarded. Antigen-specific clonotypes were identified with the MANAFEST web application by comparing peptide-stimulated wells with reference and other culture wells. For a clone to be called positive, the clone needed an FDR below 0.05, an odds ratio above 5, and a productive frequency above 0.1% in at least two of three replicate wells. A clonotype was classed as cross-reactive if the clonotype showed significant expansion both in SARS-CoV-2 spike wells and in at least one common cold coronavirus spike condition. Similarity between CDR3 sequences was evaluated in R version 3.6.1 using Levenshtein distances (stringdist) and unrooted phylogenetic trees (ape). Through fastp at Q25 and MiXCR, TCRdb rebuilt clones from the public reads, retaining in-frame beta chains. Under each unique CDR3 protein, matching rows form one entry showing the most common genes and DNA. TCRdb's processing, not the study's, gives the V and J calls here. The sample table records about 13,000 distinct CDR3 sequences; less than 75% of these occur just once. Clones ranked in the top ten supply about an eighth of the sample.

To note about this clonotype: It lacks a known antigen. Per-base quality was not reported, and no clone a single base away is much larger than it.

The paper's findings and limits, for the study overall: Although the median number of SARS-CoV-2-reactive clonotypes went up from fewer than 25 after infection to 35 to 40 after vaccination, the increase was not significant. Relatively few convalescent patients were included in the study, and early timepoints after natural infection were not analyzed. Among the post-vaccine SARS-CoV-2-reactive clones in convalescent patients, a median 86.3% showed up only after vaccination, which suggests vaccine-specific priming. Of the vaccine-specific clones found in convalescent patients, nearly all (304 of 307) were mono-reactive for SARS-CoV-2 spike instead of being cross-reactive with common cold coronaviruses.

The chain is encoded by TRBV24-1 joined to TRBJ2-3, with no confident D gene call. The sequenced sample consisted of CD4+ T cells from blood, cultured in vitro. This receptor was taken from a human donor who had recovered from COVID-19. Read as DNA, the sequence is TGTGCCACCAGAACAACTAGCACAGATACGCAGTATTTT. This translates into CATRTTSTDTQYF.